What follows are 15 T cell receptor beta chains derived from one specimen sequenced in a study of cytomegalovirus exposure and HLA in healthy donors. The study ran its PCR with 60 Vbeta and 13 Jbeta primers. Assay: immunoSEQ multiplex PCR; the TCRdb copy retains only in-frame clones and omits some. This repertoire shows about 190,000 clones, approximately 80% found once; its top ten account for 1.2%. Sequenced sample: PBMCs. These receptors were taken from a boy aged 2 to 10 in good health and CMV-seronegative.

The chain links TRBV27 to TRBJ1-2; 7 bases fit TRBD1. This CDR3 region has 13 residues. V was clipped by 3 bases and J by 8 bases; unmatched bases: 6. Germline V CDR1 and CDR2: MNHEY, SMNVEV (reference sequence). CDR3 in amino acids: CASSFDRVFGYTF. The CDR3 coding sequence is TGTGCCAGCAGTTTCGACAGGGTTTTCGGCTACACCTTC.

V gene TRBV19 combines with J gene TRBJ2-7; the D gene is possibly TRBD1 (6 bases). The CDR3 consists of 14 residues. Trimming cost V 6 bases and J 1 base, with 13 bases left between them. Germline V gene lookup returns CDR1 LNHDA and CDR2 SQIVND (reference sequence). The CDR3 protein is CASRRTAVSYEQYF. The CDR3 DNA is TGTGCCAGTAGGAGGACAGCCGTTTCCTACGAGCAGTACTTC.

The chain recombines TRBV6-5 with TRBJ1-1; D not certain. The CDR3 extends over 13 amino acids. Trimming removed 2 bases at V and 1 base at J, with 5 bases between. Germline loops: CDR1 MNHEY, CDR2 SVGAGI. CDR3 loop: CASSYGRNTEAFF. In DNA, the CDR3 is TGTGCCAGCAGTTACGGCAGGAACACTGAAGCTTTCTTT.

The chain employs TRBV25-1 and TRBJ2-1; TRBD2 aligns across 9 bases. CDR3 length: 16 residues. V was clipped by 4 bases and J by 0 bases; unmatched bases: 4. The germline gives CDR1 MGHDK, CDR2 SYGVNS. The CDR3 reads CASSGHSGSSYNEQFF. CDR3 bases: TGTGCCAGCAGTGGTCATAGCGGGAGCTCCTACAATGAGCAGTTCTTC.

The V gene is TRBV7-6, the J gene TRBJ1-2; 8 bases are shared with TRBD1. The CDR3 is 14 residues long. The germline gives CDR1 SGHVS, CDR2 FNYEAQ. V shed 5 bases and J 6 bases; nucleotides not matched to a gene: 8. CDR3 sequence reads: CASSHGQGGDGYTF. In DNA form, the CDR3 reads TGTGCCAGCAGCCATGGACAGGGCGGCGATGGCTACACCTTC.

The rearrangement joins TRBV7-2 to TRBJ1-6, with 8 positions matching TRBD1. CDR3 length: 14 residues. J lost 10 bases, V lost 6 bases, and 8 bases had no gene match. Germline CDR1 reads SGHTA; CDR2 reads FQGNSA. The chain's CDR3 is CASRLTGVGSPLHF. The CDR3 DNA reads TGTGCCAGCAGATTGACAGGGGTCGGATCACCCCTCCACTTT.

The CDR3 spells CASRRPGGLYGYTF. As DNA, the CDR3 is TGTGCCAGCAGACGGCCAGGGGGTTTGTATGGCTACACCTTC. J is TRBJ1-2 and V is TRBV28, with 7 bases lining up with TRBD1. The J segment lost 5 bases and the V segment lost 6 bases, leaving 9 bases of the junction unmatched. The V gene's germline CDR1 is MDHEN and CDR2 SYDVKM. The CDR3 consists of 14 residues.

The gene calls are TRBV19 and TRBJ2-2; D is possibly TRBD2 (7 bases). With 6 bases removed from V and 6 bases from J, the gap between germline ends came to 20 bases. The CDR3 is 16 residues long. Looked up from germline, CDR1 is LNHDA and CDR2 is SQIVND (reference sequence). CDR3 in DNA: TGTGCCAGTAGCCCTACAGGGAGGGTTGGGGCCGGGGAGCTGTTTTTT. This encodes CASSPTGRVGAGELFF. Supplemented by reference TRBV19 and TRBJ2-2, the full variable domain reads DGGITQSPKYLFRKEGQNVTLSCEQNLNHDAMYWYRQDPGQGLRLIYYSQIVNDFQKGDIAEGYSVSREKKESFPLTVTSAQKNPTAFYLCASSPTGRVGAGELFFGEGSRLTVL.

The chain is built from TRBV9 and TRBJ2-1; D is unresolved. Germline-derived CDR1 and CDR2 are SGDLS and YYNGEE. Trimming left V 1 base short and J 8 bases short, with 7 bases between. The CDR3 loop spans 12 amino acids. For the CDR3, the DNA is TGTGCCAGCAGCGTATCACACGATGAGCAGTTCTTC. Translated: CASSVSHDEQFF.

The chain is built from TRBV2 and TRBJ1-2; perhaps TRBD1 as D (5 bases). The CDR3 sequence is 12 residues long. Germline V gene data show CDR1 as SNHLY and CDR2 as FYNNEI. Trimming removed 8 bases from V and 2 bases from J, with 9 bases in between. The CDR3, as DNA: TGTGCCAGCGGGGGGACGAACTATGGCTACACCTTC. As protein: CASGGTNYGYTF.

V is TRBV19 and J is TRBJ1-2; 8 bases line up with TRBD1. The CDR3 has 15 amino acids. With V trimmed by 3 bases and J by 4 bases, 7 bases remained unmatched. CDR1 and CDR2 from the germline V gene are LNHDA and SQIVND (reference sequence). CDR3 loop: CASSIGQGEIYGYTF. CDR3 DNA sequence: TGTGCCAGTAGTATCGGACAGGGCGAGATCTATGGCTACACCTTC.

The chain combines TRBV28 with TRBJ2-3; 10 positions agree with TRBD2. There are 15 residues in the CDR3. Germline values: CDR1 MDHEN, CDR2 SYDVKM. J gave up 6 bases and V 2 bases, and 5 bases lay outside the gene matches. The CDR3 nucleotides read TGTGCCAGCAGTTTAAAACTAGCGGGAAAGGATACGCAGTATTTT. Protein: CASSLKLAGKDTQYF.

The CDR3 is CASSSIRGNTEAFF. For the CDR3, the DNA is TGTGCCAGCAGCTCAATCAGGGGTAACACTGAAGCTTTCTTT. V and J are TRBV27 and TRBJ1-1; the D gene is possibly TRBD1 (6 bases). This CDR3 is built from 14 residues. V shed 6 bases and J shed 2 bases, with 13 bases lying between them. The V gene's germline CDR1 is MNHEY and CDR2 SMNVEV (reference sequence).

This clone was seen only a few times. The same CDR3 can be traced to other DNA sequences in this sample. The chain has TRBV4-3 and TRBJ2-1, with 10 nucleotides matching TRBD2. Germline loops: CDR1 LGHNA, CDR2 YSLEER. The CDR3 runs 15 residues. V lost 1 base to trimming and J lost 3 bases; unmatched junction nucleotides: 0. The CDR3 sequence: CASSQASGSYNEQFF. CDR3 DNA: TGCGCCAGCAGCCAAGCTAGCGGGAGCTACAATGAGCAGTTCTTC.

The J gene is TRBJ1-2, the V gene TRBV6-6; no reliable D call. Germline V gene data show CDR1 as MNHNY and CDR2 as SVGAGI (reference sequence). The germline V and J ends were trimmed by 2 bases and 5 bases, with 12 bases remaining between them. The CDR3 covers 14 residues. The chain's CDR3 is CASSYGAGTYGYTF. DNA for the CDR3: TGTGCCAGCAGTTACGGCGCAGGAACGTATGGCTACACCTTC.